This TCR beta chain was identified during a study of CD8 T cells in Susac syndrome. RNA was extracted with the RNeasy kit, and a quantity of roughly 0.45 to 1 ug was reverse transcribed using random hexamers. TCRdb analysed the immunoSEQ multiplex PCR reads with MiXCR anew, one entry per CDR3 protein. The data contain under 200,000 distinct CDR3 sequences, 75% to 95% of them singletons. This CDR3 contains 15 residues. Trimming cost V 2 bases and J 4 bases; bases outside gene matches: 3. The germline CDR1 and CDR2 sequences are SGDLS and YYNGEE. The chain joins TRBV9 to TRBJ2-6; 7 bases fit TRBD1. The specimen sequenced was CD4+ T cells from PBMCs. This sequence originates from a human donor with Susac syndrome. CDR3 nucleotide sequence: TGTGCCAGCAGCGTCAGCAGGGGGGGGGCCAACGTCCTGACTTTC. Encoded protein: CASSVSRGGANVLTF. Looking up the rest from reference TRBV9 and TRBJ2-6 gives the full variable domain: DSGVTQTPKHLITATGQRVTLRCSPRSGDLSVYWYQQSLDQGLQFLIQYYNGEERAKGNILERFSAQQFPDLHSELNLSSLELGDSALYFCASSVSRGGANVLTFGAGSRLTVL.